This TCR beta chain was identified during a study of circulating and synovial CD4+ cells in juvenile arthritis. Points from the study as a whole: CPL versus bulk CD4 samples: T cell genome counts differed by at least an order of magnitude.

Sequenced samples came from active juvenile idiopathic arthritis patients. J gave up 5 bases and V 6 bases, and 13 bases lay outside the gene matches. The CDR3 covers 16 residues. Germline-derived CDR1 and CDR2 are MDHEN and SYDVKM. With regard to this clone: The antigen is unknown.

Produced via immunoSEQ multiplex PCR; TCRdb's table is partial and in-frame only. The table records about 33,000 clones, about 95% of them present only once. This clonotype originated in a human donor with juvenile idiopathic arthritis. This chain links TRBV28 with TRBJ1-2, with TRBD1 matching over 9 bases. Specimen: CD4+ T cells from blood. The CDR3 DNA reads TGTGCCAGCAGCGGAGGCACCGGGACAGGGCGATATGGCTACACCTTC. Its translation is CASSGGTGTGRYGYTF.